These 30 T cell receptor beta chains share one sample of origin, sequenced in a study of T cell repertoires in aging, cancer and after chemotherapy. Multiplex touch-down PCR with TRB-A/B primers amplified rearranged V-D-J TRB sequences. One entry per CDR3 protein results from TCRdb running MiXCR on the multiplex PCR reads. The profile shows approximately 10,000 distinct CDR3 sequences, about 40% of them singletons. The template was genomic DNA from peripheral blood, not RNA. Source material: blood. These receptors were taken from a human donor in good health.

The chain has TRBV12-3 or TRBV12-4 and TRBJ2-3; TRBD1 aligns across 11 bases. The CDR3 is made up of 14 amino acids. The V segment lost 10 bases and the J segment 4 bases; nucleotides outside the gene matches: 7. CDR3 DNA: TGTGCCACCAGAGGGACAGGGGGTGCAGATACGCAGTATTTT. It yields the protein CATRGTGGADTQYF.

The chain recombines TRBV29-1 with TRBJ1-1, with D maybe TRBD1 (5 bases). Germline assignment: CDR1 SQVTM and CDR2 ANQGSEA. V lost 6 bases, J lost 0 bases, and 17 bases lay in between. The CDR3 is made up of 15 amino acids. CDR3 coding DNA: TGCAGCGTCGTCCCGGGACCCACCATGAACACTGAAGCTTTCTTT. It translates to CSVVPGPTMNTEAFF.

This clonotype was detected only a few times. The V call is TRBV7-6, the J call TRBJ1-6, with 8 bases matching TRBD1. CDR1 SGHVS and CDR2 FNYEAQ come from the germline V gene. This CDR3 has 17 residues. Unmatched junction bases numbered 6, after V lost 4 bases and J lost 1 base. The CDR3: CASSSTGGQSYNSPLHF. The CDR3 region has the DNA TGTGCCAGCAGCTCAACAGGGGGTCAGTCCTATAATTCACCCCTCCACTTT.

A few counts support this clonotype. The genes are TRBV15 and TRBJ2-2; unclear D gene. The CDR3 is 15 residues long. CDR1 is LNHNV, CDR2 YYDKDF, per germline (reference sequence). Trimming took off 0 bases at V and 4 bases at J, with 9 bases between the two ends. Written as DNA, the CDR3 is TGTGCCACCAGCAGAGATCTGGATAGCACCGGGGAGCTGTTTTTT. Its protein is CATSRDLDSTGELFF.

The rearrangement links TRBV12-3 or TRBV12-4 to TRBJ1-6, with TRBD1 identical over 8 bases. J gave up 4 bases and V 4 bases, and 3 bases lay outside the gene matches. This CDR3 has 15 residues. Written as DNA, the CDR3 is TGTGCCAGCAGTTACGGACAGGGATATAATTCACCCCTCCACTTT. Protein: CASSYGQGYNSPLHF.

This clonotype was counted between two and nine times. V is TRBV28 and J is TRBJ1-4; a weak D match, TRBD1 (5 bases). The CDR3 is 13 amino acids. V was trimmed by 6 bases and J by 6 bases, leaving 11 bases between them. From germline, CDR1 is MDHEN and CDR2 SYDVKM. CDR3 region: CASRIGVDEKLFF. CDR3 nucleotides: TGTGCCAGCAGAATAGGGGTGGATGAAAAACTGTTTTTT.

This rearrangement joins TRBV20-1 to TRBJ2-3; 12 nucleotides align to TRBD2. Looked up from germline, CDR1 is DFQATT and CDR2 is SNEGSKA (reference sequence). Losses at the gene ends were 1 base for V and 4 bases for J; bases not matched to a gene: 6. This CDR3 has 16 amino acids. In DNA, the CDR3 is TGCAGTGCTAGAGGGCAGGCTAGCGGGGGGGCAGATACGCAGTATTTT. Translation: CSARGQASGGADTQYF.

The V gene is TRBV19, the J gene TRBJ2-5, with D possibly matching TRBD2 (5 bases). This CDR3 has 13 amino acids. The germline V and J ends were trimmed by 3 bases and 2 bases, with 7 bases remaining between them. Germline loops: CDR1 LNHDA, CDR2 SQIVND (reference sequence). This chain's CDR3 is CASSMGEQETQYF. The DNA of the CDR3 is TGTGCCAGTAGTATGGGAGAACAAGAGACCCAGTACTTC.

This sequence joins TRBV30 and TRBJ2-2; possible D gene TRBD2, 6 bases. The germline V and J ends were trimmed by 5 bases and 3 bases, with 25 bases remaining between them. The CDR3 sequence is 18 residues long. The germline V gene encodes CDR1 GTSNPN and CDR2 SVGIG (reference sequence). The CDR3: CAWQDSSQRRGYTGELFF. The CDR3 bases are TGTGCCTGGCAAGACAGTTCCCAGAGGAGGGGCTACACCGGGGAGCTGTTTTTT.

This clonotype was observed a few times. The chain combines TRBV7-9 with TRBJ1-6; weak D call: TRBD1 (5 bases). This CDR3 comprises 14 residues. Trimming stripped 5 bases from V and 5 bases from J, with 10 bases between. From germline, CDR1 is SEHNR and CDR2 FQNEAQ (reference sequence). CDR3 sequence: CASSVRGNNSPLHF. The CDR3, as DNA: TGTGCCAGCAGCGTGCGGGGGAATAATTCACCCCTCCACTTT. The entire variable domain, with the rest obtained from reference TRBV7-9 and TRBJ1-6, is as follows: DTGVSQNPRHKITKRGQNVTFRCDPISEHNRLYWYRQTLGQGPEFLTYFQNEAQLEKSRLLSDRFSAERPKGSFSTLEIQRTEQGDSAMYLCASSVRGNNSPLHFGNGTRLTVT.

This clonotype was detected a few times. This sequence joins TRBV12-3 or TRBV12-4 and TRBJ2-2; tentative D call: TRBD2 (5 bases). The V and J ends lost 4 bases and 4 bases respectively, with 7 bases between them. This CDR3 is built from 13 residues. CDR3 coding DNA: TGTGCCAGCAGTTCGGGATCCACCGGGGAGCTGTTTTTT. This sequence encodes CASSSGSTGELFF.

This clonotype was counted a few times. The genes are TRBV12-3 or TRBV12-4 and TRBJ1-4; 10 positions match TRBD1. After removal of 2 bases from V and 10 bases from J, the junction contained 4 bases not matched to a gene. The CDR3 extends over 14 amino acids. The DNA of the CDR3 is TGTGCCAGCAGTTTATTGTGGACAGGGGGAAAACTGTTTTTT. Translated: CASSLLWTGGKLFF.

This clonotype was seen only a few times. CDR3 nucleotide sequence: TGTGCCAGCAGCCTCAGGGTCCCCTATAATTCACCCCTCCACTTT. Translated, it gives CASSLRVPYNSPLHF. This chain joins TRBV11-2 and TRBJ1-6, with D tentatively TRBD1 (5 bases). The CDR3 runs to 15 residues. Trimming cost V 5 bases and J 2 bases, with 10 bases left between them. Germline V CDR1 and CDR2: SGHAT, FQNNGV.

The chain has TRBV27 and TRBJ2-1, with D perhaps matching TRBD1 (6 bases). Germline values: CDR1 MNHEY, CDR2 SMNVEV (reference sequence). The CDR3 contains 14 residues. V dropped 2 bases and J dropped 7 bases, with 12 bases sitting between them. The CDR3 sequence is CASSLRRGGNEQFF. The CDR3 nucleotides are TGTGCCAGCAGTTTACGGCGAGGGGGAAATGAGCAGTTCTTC.

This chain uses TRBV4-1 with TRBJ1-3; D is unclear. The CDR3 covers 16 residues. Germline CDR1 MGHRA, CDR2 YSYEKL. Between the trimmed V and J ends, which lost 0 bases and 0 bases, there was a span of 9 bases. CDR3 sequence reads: CASSQDSAVSGNTIYF. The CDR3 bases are TGCGCCAGCAGCCAAGATTCGGCAGTCTCTGGAAACACCATATATTTT.

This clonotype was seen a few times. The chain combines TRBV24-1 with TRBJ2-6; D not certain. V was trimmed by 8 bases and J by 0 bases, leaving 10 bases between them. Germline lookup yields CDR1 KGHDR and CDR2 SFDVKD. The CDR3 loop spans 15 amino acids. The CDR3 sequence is CATNRKSSGANVLTF. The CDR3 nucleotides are TGTGCCACCAATCGAAAGAGCTCTGGGGCCAACGTCCTGACTTTC.

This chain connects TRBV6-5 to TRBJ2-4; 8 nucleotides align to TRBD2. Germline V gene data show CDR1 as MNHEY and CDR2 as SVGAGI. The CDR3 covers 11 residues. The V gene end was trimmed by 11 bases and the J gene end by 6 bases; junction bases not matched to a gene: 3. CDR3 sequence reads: CAAGGGNIQYF. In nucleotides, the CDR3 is TGTGCCGCCGGGGGGGGAAACATTCAGTACTTC.

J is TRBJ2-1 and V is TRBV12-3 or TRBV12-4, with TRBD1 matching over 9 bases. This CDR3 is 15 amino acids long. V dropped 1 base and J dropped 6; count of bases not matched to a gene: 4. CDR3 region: CASSLGTGVSNEQFF. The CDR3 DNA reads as TGTGCCAGCAGTTTAGGGACAGGGGTTTCCAATGAGCAGTTCTTC.

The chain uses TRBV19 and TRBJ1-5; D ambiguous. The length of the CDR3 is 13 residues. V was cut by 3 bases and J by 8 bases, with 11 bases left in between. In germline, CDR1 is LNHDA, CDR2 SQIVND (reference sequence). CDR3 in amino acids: CASSIGEVEPQHF. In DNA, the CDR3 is TGTGCCAGTAGTATTGGGGAAGTAGAGCCCCAGCATTTT.

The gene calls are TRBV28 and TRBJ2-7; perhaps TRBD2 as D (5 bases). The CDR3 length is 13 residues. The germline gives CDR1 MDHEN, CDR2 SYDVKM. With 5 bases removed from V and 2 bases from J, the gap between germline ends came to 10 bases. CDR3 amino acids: CASSRAVTYEQYV. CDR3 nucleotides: TGTGCCAGCAGTCGAGCGGTGACCTACGAGCAGTACGTC.

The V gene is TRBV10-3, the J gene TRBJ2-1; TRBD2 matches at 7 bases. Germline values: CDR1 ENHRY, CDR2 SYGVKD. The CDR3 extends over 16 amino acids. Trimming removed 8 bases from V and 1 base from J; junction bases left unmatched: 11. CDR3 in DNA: TGTGCCATCGCCGACACGGGGGGAGATTCCTACAATGAGCAGTTCTTC. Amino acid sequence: CAIADTGGDSYNEQFF.

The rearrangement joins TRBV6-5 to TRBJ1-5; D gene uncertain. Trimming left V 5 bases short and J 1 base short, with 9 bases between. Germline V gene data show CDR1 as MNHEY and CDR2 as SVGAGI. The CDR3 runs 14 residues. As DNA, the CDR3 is TGTGCCAGCAGTCCCGGATGGAGCAATCAGCCCCAGCATTTT. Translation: CASSPGWSNQPQHF.

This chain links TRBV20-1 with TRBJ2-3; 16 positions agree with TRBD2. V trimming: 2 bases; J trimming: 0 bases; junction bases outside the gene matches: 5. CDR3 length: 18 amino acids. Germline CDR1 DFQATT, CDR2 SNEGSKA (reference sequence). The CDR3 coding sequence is TGCAGTGCTAGACCGGGACTAGCGGGGGGGGCTAGCACAGATACGCAGTATTTT. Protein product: CSARPGLAGGASTDTQYF.

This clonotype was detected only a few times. The CDR3 region is CASSSQGAGSGNTIYF. In nucleotides, the CDR3 is TGTGCCAGCAGTTCACAGGGGGCAGGGTCTGGAAACACCATATATTTT. The rearrangement uses TRBV12-3 or TRBV12-4 and TRBJ1-3, with 9 nucleotides matching TRBD1. This CDR3 contains 16 residues. After removal of 4 bases from V and 1 base from J, the junction contained 5 bases not matched to a gene.

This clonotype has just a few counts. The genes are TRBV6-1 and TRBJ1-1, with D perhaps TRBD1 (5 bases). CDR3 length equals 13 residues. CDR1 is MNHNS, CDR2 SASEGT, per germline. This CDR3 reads CASPGTENTEAFF. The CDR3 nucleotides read TGTGCGAGCCCTGGGACGGAGAACACTGAAGCTTTCTTT.

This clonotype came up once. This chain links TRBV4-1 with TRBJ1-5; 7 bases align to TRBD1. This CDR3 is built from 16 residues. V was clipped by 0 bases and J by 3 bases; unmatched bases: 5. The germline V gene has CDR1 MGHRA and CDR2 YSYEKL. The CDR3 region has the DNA TGCGCCAGCAGCCAAGAACCCGACAGGGACAATCAGCCCCAGCATTTT. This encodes CASSQEPDRDNQPQHF.

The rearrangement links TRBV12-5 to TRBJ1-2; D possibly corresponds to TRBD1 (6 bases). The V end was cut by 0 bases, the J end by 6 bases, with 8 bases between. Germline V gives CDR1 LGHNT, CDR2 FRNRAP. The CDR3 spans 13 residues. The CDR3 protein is CASGLVNRDGYTF. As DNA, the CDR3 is TGTGCTAGTGGTTTGGTTAACAGGGATGGCTACACCTTC.

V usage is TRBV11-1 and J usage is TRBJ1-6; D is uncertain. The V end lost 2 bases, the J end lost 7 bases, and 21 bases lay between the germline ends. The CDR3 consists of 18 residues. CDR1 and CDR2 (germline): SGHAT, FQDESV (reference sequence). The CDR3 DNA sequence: TGTGCCAGCAGCTTACGACGGCTGAAGGAATCCCCCAATTCACCCCTCCACTTT. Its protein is CASSLRRLKESPNSPLHF.

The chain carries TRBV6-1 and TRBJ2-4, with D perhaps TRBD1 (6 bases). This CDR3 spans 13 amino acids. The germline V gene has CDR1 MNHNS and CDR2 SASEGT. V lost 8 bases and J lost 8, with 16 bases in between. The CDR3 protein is CASGRDTSDIQYF. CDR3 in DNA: TGTGCCAGCGGACGGGACACCTCGGACATTCAGTACTTC.

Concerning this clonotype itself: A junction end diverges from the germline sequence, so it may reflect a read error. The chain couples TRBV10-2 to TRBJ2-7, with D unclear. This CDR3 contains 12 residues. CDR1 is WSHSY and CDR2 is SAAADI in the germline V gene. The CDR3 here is CASQGILSEHYF. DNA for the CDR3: TGCGCCAGCCAAGGTATCCTCAGCGAGCACTACTTC.